Presented here are 3 T cell receptor beta chains from one specimen sequenced in a study of cytomegalovirus exposure and HLA in healthy donors (dated by TCRdb to 2016 to 2017). Library preparation employed the immunoSEQ multiplex PCR assay. For the multiplex PCR, a mixture combining 60 forward primers for TCR Vbeta segments and 13 reverse primers for TCR Jbeta segments was used. TCRdb retrieved this table from immuneACCESS and kept in-frame rearrangements only. Not all clones are present; in checked studies, unresolved V genes account for under half, and no reason is known for the remainder. In all, the sample holds over 200,000 clones, and around four fifths of those were seen once. The ten largest make up 3% to 4.5% of the sample. Sequencing used PBMCs. These receptors were collected from a male donor in good health and CMV-seronegative.

The genes are TRBV28 and TRBJ2-1; 9 bases agree with TRBD2. Germline V gene sequence: CDR1 MDHEN, CDR2 SYDVKM. This CDR3 region has 16 residues. Trimming at V came to 3 bases and at J to 12 bases, leaving 15 bases not matched to a gene. The CDR3 DNA sequence: TGTGCCAGCAGTTTGGATAGTAGCGGGAGTAGGGCCGGGCAGTTCTTC. Protein sequence: CASSLDSSGSRAGQFF.

This chain connects TRBV5-1 to TRBJ2-3, with TRBD2 matching over 16 bases. J was trimmed by 6 bases and V by 4 bases; bases with no gene match: 14. This CDR3 has 19 amino acids. The V gene's germline CDR1 is SGHRS and CDR2 YFSETQ. The CDR3 loop is CASSLIPHSGLAGGDTQYF. In DNA, the CDR3 is TGCGCCAGCAGCCTCATCCCCCATTCGGGACTAGCGGGGGGGGATACGCAGTATTTT.

The chain uses TRBV14 and TRBJ2-2; no clear D gene. The CDR3 is made up of 14 amino acids. The V gene lost 1 base and the J gene lost 6 bases, with 9 bases spanning the gap. Germline V gene sequence: CDR1 SGHDN, CDR2 FVKESK. The CDR3 sequence is CASSQVARSGELFF. As DNA, the CDR3 is TGTGCCAGCAGCCAAGTGGCCCGATCCGGGGAGCTGTTTTTT.